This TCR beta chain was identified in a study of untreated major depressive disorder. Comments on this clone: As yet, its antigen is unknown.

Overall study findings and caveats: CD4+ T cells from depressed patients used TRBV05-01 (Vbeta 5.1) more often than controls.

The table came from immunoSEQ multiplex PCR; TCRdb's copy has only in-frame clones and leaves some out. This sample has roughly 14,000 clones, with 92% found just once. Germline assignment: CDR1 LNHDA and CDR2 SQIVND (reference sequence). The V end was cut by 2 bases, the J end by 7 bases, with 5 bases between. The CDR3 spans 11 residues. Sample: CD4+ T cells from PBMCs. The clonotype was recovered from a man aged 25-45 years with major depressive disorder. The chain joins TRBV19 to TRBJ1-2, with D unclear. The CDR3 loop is CASSIRVGYTF. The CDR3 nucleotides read TGTGCCAGTAGTATAAGGGTTGGCTACACCTTC. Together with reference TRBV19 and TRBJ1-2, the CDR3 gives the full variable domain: DGGITQSPKYLFRKEGQNVTLSCEQNLNHDAMYWYRQDPGQGLRLIYYSQIVNDFQKGDIAEGYSVSREKKESFPLTVTSAQKNPTAFYLCASSIRVGYTFGSGTRLTVV.